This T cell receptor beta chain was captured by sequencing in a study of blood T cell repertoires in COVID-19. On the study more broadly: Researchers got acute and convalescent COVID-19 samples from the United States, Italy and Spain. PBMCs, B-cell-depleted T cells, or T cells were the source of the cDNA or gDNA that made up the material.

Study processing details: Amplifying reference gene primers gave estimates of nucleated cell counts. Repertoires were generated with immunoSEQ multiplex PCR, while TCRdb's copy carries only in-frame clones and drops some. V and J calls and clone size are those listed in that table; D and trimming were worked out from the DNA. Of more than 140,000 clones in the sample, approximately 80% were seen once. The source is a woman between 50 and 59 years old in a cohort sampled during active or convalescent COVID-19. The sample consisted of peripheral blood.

Here the CDR3 reads CASRGQGASPLHF. The CDR3 DNA reads as TGTGCCAGTAGAGGACAGGGCGCTTCACCCCTCCACTTT. The chain has TRBV19 and TRBJ1-6; 8 positions agree with TRBD1. The germline CDR1 and CDR2 sequences are LNHDA and SQIVND (reference sequence). CDR3 size: 13 residues. Trimming took 6 bases from V and 9 from J; bases not matched to a gene: 4.